This TCR beta chain comes out of a study of cytomegalovirus exposure and HLA in healthy donors. With 2 bases removed from V and 6 bases from J, the gap between germline ends came to 13 bases. Germline CDR1 is SNHLY and CDR2 is FYNNEI. This CDR3 comprises 15 residues. Regarding the study as a whole: Across donors, most TCRs were seen rarely, yet some public ones were widespread. The CMV antigen specificity of three CMV-associated chains was confirmed through in vitro analysis. Within the 95 to 150 validation repertoires, first-cohort TCR clusters tended to co-occur, according to a later analysis. With high specificity and sensitivity, the classifier reportedly diagnosed cytomegalovirus status.

TCRdb's copy holds only in-frame clones and misses some; the assay was immunoSEQ multiplex PCR. Of a few hundred thousand clones in the sample, 85% to 90% were seen once. Concerning this clone itself: Antigen unknown.

The chain couples TRBV2 to TRBJ2-2; D not certain. This sequence was found in a woman younger than 35 in good health and CMV-seronegative. The sequencing input was PBMCs. The CDR3 coding sequence is TGTGCCAGCAGTGAATTGGCTAGTTTCTCCGGGGAGCTGTTTTTT. Its protein product is CASSELASFSGELFF.